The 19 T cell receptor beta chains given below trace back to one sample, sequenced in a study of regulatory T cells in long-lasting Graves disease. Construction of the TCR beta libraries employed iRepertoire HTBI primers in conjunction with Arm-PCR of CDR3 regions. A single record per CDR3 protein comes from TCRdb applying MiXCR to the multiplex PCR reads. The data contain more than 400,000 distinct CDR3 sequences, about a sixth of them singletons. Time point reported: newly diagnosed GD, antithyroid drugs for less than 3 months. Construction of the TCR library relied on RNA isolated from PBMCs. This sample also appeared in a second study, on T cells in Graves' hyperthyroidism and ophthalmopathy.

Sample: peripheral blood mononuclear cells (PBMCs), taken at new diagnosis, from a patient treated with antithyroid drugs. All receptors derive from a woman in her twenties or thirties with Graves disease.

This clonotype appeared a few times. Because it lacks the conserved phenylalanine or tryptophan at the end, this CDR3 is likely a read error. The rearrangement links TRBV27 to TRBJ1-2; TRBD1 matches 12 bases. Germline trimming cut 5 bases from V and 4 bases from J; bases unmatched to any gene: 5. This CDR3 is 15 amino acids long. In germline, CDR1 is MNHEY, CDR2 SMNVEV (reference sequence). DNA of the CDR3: TGTGCCAGCAGTCCCGGGACAGGGGGCTTCTATGGCTACACCTCC. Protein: CASSPGTGGFYGYTS.

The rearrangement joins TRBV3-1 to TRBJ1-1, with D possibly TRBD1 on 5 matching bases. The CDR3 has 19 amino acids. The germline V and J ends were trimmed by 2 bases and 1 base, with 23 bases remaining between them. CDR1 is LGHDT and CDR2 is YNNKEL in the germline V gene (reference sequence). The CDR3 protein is CASSQIRQKIKKANTEAFF. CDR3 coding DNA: TGTGCCAGCAGCCAAATCCGACAGAAGATCAAAAAAGCGAACACTGAAGCTTTCTTT.

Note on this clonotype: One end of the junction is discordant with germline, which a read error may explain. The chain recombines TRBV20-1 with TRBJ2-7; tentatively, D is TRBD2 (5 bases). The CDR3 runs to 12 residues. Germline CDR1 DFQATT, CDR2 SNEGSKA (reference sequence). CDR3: CSARRDSYERYF. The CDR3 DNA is TGCAGTGCTAGGAGGGATTCTTACGAGCGGTACTTC.

The CDR3: CASSDRGRLEDEQYF. In DNA, the CDR3 is TGTGCCAGCAGCGACAGGGGAAGGTTAGAAGACGAGCAGTACTTC. This rearrangement joins TRBV13 to TRBJ2-7; 8 bases map to TRBD1. The V segment lost 5 bases and the J segment 5 bases; nucleotides outside the gene matches: 11. Germline CDR1 reads PRHDT; CDR2 reads FYEKMQ (reference sequence). This CDR3 has 15 residues.

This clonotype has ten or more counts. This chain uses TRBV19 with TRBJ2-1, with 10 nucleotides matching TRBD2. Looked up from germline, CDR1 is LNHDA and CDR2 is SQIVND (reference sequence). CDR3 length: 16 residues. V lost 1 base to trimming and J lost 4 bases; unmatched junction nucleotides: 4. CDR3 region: CASSIVSSGSYNEQFF. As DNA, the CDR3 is TGTGCCAGTAGTATAGTCTCTAGCGGGAGTTACAATGAGCAGTTCTTC.

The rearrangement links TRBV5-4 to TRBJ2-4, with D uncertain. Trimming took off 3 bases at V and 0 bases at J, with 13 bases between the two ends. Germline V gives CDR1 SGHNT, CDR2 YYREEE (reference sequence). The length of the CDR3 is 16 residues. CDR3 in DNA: TGTGCCAGCAGCTCGAAGAGCGCCATAGCCAAAAACATTCAGTACTTC. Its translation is CASSSKSAIAKNIQYF.

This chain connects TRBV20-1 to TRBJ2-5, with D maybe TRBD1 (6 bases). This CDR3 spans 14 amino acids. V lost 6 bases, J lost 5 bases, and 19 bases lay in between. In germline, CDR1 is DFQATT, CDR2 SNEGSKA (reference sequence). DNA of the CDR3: TGCAGTGCGCCCACTACCCCGGACAGCGAGACCCAGTACTTC. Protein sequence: CSAPTTPDSETQYF.

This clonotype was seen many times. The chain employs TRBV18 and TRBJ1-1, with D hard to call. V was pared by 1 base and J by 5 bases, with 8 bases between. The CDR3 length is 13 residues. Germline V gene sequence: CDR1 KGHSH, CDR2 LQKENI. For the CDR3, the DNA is TGTGCCAGCTCACCACGGCATGGGACTGAAGCTTTCTTT. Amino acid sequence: CASSPRHGTEAFF.

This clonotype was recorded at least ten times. The CDR3 nucleotides read TGTGCCAGCAGCTTAATACGGTCGGGGGAGCAGTACTTC. The encoded protein is CASSLIRSGEQYF. The chain is built from TRBV11-2 and TRBJ2-7; D might be TRBD2 (5 bases). The CDR3 totals 13 residues. Trimming removed 2 bases at V and 7 bases at J, with 12 bases between. Germline loops: CDR1 SGHAT, CDR2 FQNNGV. Based on the CDR3 plus reference TRBV11-2 and TRBJ2-7, the full variable domain is EAGVAQSPRYKIIEKRQSVAFWCNPISGHATLYWYQQILGQGPKLLIQFQNNGVVDDSQLPKDRFSAERLKGVDSTLKIQPAKLEDSAVYLCASSLIRSGEQYFGPGTRLTVT.

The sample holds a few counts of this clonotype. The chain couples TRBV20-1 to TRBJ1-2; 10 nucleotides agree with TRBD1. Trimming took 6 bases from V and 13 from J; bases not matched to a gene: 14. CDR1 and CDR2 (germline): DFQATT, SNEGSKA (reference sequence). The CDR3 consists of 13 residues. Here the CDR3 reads CSALSRDRGSGTF. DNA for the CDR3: TGCAGTGCACTGAGCCGGGACAGGGGCTCCGGCACCTTC.

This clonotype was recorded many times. CDR3 amino acids: CASSDRTGNYGYTF. CDR3 bases: TGTGCCAGCAGCGACCGGACGGGGAACTATGGCTACACCTTC. The chain carries TRBV9 and TRBJ1-2; no clear D gene. The CDR3 has 14 residues. CDR1 is SGDLS, CDR2 YYNGEE, per germline. V was trimmed by 3 bases and J by 2 bases, leaving 11 bases between them.

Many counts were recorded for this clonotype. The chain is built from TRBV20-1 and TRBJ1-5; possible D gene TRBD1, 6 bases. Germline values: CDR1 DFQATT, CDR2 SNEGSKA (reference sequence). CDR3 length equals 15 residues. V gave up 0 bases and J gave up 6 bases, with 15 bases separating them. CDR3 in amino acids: CSARDYHRVGQPQHF. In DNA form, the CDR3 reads TGCAGTGCTAGAGATTATCACAGGGTAGGTCAGCCCCAGCATTTT.

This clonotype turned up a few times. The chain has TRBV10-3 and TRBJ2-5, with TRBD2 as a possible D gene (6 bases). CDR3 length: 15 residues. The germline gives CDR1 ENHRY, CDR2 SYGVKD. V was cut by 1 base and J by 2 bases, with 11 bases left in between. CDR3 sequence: CAISEWVTSQETQYF. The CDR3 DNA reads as TGTGCCATCAGTGAGTGGGTGACTAGTCAAGAGACCCAGTACTTC.

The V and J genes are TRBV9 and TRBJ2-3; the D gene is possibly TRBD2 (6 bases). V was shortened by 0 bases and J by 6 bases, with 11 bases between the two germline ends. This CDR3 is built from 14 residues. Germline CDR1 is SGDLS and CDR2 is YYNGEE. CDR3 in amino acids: CASSVEGRRDTQYF. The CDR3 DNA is TGTGCCAGCAGCGTAGAAGGGAGGAGGGATACGCAGTATTTT.

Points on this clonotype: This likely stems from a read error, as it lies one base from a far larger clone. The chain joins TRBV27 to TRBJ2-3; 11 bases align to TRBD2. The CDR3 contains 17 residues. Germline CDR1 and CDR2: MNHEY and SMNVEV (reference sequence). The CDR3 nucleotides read TGTGCCAGCAGTTTAGTAGGGCTAGCGGGAGGCACAGGTACGCAGTATTTT. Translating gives CASSLVGLAGGTGTQYF.

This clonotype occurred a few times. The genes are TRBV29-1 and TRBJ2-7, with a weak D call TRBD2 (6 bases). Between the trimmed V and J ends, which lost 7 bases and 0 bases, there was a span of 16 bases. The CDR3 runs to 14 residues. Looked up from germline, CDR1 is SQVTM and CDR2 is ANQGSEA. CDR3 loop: CSASGLGSSYEQYF. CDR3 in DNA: TGCAGCGCGTCGGGACTTGGGAGCTCCTACGAGCAGTACTTC.

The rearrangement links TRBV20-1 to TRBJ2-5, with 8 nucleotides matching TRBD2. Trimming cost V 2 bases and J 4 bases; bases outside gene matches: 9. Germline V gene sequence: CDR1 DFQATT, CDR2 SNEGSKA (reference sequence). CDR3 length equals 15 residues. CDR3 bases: TGCAGTGCTAGACAACGGGAGGGCTATGGAGAGACCCAGTACTTC. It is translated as CSARQREGYGETQYF.

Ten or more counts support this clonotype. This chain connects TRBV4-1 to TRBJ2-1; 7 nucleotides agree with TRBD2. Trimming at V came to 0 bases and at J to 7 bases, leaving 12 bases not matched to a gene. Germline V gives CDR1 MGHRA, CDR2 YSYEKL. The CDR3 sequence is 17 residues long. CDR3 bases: TGCGCCAGCAGCCAAGATGGCGCCGGACTAGGACGTAATGAGCAGTTCTTC. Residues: CASSQDGAGLGRNEQFF.

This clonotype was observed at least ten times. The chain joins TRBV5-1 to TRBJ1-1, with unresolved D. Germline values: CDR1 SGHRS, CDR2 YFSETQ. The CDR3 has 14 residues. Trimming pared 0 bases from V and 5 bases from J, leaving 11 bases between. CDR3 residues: CASSLEMLSTEAFF. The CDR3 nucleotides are TGCGCCAGCAGCTTGGAAATGCTGTCGACTGAAGCTTTCTTT.